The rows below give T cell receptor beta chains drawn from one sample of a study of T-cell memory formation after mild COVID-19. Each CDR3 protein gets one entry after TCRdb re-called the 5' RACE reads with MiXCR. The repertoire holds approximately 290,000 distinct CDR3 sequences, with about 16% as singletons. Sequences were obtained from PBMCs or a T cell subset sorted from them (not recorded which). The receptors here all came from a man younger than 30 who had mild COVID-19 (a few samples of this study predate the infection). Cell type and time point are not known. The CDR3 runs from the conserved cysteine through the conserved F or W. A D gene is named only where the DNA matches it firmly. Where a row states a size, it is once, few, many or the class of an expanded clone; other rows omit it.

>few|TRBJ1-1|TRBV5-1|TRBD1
TGCGCCAGCGGGGAACAGGGGGCGACTGAAGCTTTCTTT
CASGEQGATEAFF
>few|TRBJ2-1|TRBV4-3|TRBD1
TGCGCCAGCAGCGGACAGGGGCTCCCCCTTAATGAGCAGTTCTTC
CASSGQGLPLNEQFF
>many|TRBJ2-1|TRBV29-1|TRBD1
TGCAGCGTTGGGACAGGGGGCTACAATGAGCAGTTCTTC
CSVGTGGYNEQFF
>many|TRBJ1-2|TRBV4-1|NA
TGCGCCAGCAGCCAAGTCTTCCCTTTGTTCGGGAATATCGGTGCGGGCTACACCTTC
CASSQVFPLFGNIGAGYTF
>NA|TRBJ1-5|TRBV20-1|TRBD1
TGCAGCGGGGTGCGGGACAGGGGGATGCCCCAGCATTTT
CSGVRDRGMPQHF
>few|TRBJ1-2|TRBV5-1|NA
TGCGCCAGCGGTTCAGGGGCTAACTATGGCTACACCTTC
CASGSGANYGYTF
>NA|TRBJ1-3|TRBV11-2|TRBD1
TGTGCCAGCAGCAGCAACAGGGGCTTATCTGGAAACACCATATATTTT
CASSSNRGLSGNTIYF
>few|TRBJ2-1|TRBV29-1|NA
TGCAGCGTTGAGTGGGGGGCGGGTTACAATGAGCAGTTCTTC
CSVEWGAGYNEQFF
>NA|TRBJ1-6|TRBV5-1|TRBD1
TGCGCCAGCAGCTTGGAAGGGGGCGGTTCACCCCTCCACTTT
CASSLEGGGSPLHF
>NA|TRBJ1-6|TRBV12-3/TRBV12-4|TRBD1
TGTGCCACCTCACCACAGGGGGCCAATTCACCCCTCCACTTT
CATSPQGANSPLHF
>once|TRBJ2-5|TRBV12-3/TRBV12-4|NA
TGTGCCAGCAGTGCACGGATGGGGGAGACCCAGTACTTC
CASSARMGETQYF
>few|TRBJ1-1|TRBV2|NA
TGTGCCAGCAGTGGGTATGAAGCTTTCTTT
CASSGYEAFF
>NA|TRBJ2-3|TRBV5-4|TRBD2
TGTGCCAGCAGCTTGATGACTAGCGCACTCACAGATACGCAGTATTTT
CASSLMTSALTDTQYF
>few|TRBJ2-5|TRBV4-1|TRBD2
TGCGCCAGCAGCACCGGGACTATACAAGAGACCCAGTACTTC
CASSTGTIQETQYF
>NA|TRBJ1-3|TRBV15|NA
TGTGCCACCAGCAGAGGGTCCGGAAACACCATATATTTT
CATSRGSGNTIYF
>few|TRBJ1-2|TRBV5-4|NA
TGTGCCAGCAGCCCGGGGGTAGACTATGGCTACACCTTC
CASSPGVDYGYTF
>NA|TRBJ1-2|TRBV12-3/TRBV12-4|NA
TGTGCCAGCGAAGGAGGGGACGAGTATGGCTACACCTTC
CASEGGDEYGYTF
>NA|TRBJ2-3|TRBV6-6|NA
TGTGCCAGCAGTTCCCCTTTGGGGCAGTATTTT
CASSSPLGQYF
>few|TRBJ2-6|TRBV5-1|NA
TGCGCCAGCAGCTCCGGCAGCCCTTCTGGGGCCAACGTCCTGACTTTC
CASSSGSPSGANVLTF
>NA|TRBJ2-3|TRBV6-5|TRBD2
TGTGCCAGCAACCCCCCCGGGGGGGATACGCAGTATTTT
CASNPPGGDTQYF
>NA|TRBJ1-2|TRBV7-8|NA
TGTGCCAGCAGCCCTGTCAGGGCCCTATCAGGCTACACCTTC
CASSPVRALSGYTF
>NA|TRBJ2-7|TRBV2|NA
TGTGCCAGCAGGACCGCGATGGTCTGGCAAAACTACGAGCAGTACTTC
CASRTAMVWQNYEQYF
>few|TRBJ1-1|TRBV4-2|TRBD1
TGTGCCAGCAGCCAAGTGGGACAGGGGGTGGCTGAAGCTTTCTTT
CASSQVGQGVAEAFF
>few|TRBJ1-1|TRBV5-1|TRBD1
TGCGCCAGCAGCTGGGACAGGGAGGCAGCTTTCTTT
CASSWDREAAFF
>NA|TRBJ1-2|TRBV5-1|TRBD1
TGCGCCAGCAGCTTGTCGGACAGGGGAGACTATGGCTACACCTTC
CASSLSDRGDYGYTF
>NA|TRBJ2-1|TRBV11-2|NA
TGTGCCAGCAGCTTCGGGACACGGACCATCGATGAGCAGTTCTTC
CASSFGTRTIDEQFF
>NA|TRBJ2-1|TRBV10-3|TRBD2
TGTGCCATCAGTGATAAAGCGGGGGGCTACAATGAGCAGTTCTTC
CAISDKAGGYNEQFF
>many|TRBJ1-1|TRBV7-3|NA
TGTGCCAGCAGCTTTGGGAACACTGAAGCTTTCTTT
CASSFGNTEAFF
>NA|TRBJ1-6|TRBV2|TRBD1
TGTGCCAGCAGTGATAGGCAGGGGGCCTTGGGATCACCCCTCCACTTT
CASSDRQGALGSPLHF
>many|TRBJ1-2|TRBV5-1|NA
TGCGCCAGCAGCTTGAGTCAGGCGGGCGGTGGCTACACCTTC
CASSLSQAGGGYTF
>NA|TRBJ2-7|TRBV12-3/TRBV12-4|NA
TGTGCCAGCAGTCGCGACCAGGGTTCCTACGAGCAGTACTTC
CASSRDQGSYEQYF
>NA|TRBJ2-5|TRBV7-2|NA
TGTGCCAGCAGCCCCGCCGGGCGCCGAGAGACCCAGTACTTC
CASSPAGRRETQYF
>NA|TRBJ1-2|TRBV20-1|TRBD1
TGCAGTGCTAGAGATCCTGGGACAGCGGGTGGCTACACCTTC
CSARDPGTAGGYTF
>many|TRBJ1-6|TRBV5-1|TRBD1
TGCGCCAGCAGCTTGTCCCCCGCTCGACAGGGGAGCTCCTATAATTCACCCCTCCACTTT
CASSLSPARQGSSYNSPLHF
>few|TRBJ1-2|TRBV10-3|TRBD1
TGTGCCATCAGCCCGAGCAACAGGGGGCGCGGGTCGAGCCATGGCTACACCTTC
CAISPSNRGRGSSHGYTF
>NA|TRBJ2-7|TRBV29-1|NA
TGCAGCGTTGAGGTCCCTAAGGAGGTAGGGCACGAGCAGTACTTC
CSVEVPKEVGHEQYF
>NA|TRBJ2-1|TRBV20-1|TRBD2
TGCAGTGCTCCACTAGCGGGGAGGTCCTACAATGAGCAGTTCTTC
CSAPLAGRSYNEQFF
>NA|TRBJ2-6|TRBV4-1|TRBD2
TGCGCCAGCAGCCACCGCAAAACTAGCGGGGGTCCACCGGCGCGGGGGGCCAACGTCCTGACTTTC
CASSHRKTSGGPPARGANVLTF
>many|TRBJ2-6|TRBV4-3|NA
TGCGCCAGCAGCGGGCTCTCTGGGGCCAACGTCCTGACTTTC
CASSGLSGANVLTF
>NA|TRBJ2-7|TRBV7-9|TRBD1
TGTGCCATCAGGAAAATAGTCCAGGGGGAGTACGAGCAGTACTTC
CAIRKIVQGEYEQYF
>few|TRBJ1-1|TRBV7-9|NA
TGTGCCAGCAGCTTAGTGGGCAAGAACACTGAAGCTTTCTTT
CASSLVGKNTEAFF
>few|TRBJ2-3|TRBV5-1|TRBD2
TGCGCCAGCAGCGGTAGCGGGGACCGAGGGGATACGCAGTATTTT
CASSGSGDRGDTQYF
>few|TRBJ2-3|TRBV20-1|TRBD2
TGCAGTGCTAGTGTAGCGGGGGCGTCCACAGATACGCAGTATTTT
CSASVAGASTDTQYF
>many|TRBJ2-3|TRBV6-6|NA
TGTGCCAGCAGTACCCGAACGTGGCTTCGCACAGATACGCAGTATTTT
CASSTRTWLRTDTQYF
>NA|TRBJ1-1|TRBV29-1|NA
TGCAGCGTTGCAACAGGTCGCACTGAAGCTTTCTTT
CSVATGRTEAFF
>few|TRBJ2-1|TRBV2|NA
TGTGCCAGCGCTTTATTTCAGGGTCCGAATGAGCAGTTCTTC
CASALFQGPNEQFF
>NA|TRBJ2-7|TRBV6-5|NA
TGTGCCAGCAGTTACGCCCGCCCGTACGAGCAGTACTTC
CASSYARPYEQYF
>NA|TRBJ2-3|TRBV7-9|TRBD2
TGTGCCAGCAGCTCCTTACTCCCTACTAGCGGGGACACAGATACGCAGTATTTT
CASSSLLPTSGDTDTQYF
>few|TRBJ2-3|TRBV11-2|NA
TGTGCCAGCAGCATAGATATCAATACGCAGTATTTT
CASSIDINTQYF